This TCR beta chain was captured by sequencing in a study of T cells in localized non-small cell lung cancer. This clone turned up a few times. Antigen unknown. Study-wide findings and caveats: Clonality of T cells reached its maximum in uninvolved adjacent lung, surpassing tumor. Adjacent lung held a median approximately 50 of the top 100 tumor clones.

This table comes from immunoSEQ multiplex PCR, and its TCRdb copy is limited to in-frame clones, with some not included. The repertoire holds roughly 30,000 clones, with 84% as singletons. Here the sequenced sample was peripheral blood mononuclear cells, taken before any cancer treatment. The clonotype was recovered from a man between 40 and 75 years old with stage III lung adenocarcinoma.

The CDR3 bases are TGCGCCAGCTCAGAGGGAAGGACATACTATCAGCCCCAGCATTTT. This translates into CASSEGRTYYQPQHF. The chain recombines TRBV10-2 with TRBJ1-5; tentatively, D is TRBD1 (5 bases). This CDR3 comprises 15 residues. From germline, CDR1 is WSHSY and CDR2 SAAADI. Trimming left V 8 bases short and J 5 bases short, with 19 bases between.